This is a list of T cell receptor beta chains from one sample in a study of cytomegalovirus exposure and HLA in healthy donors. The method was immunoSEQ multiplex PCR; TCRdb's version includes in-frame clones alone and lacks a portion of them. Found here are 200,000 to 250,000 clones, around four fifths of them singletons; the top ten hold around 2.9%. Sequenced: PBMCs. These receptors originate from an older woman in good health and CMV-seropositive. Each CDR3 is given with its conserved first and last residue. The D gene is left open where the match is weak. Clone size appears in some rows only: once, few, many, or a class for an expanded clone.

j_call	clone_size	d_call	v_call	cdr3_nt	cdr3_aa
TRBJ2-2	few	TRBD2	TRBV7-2	TGTGCCAGCAGCTTAAGCGTAGCGGGGGGGCTCGTCGCCGGGGAGCTGTTTTTT	CASSLSVAGGLVAGELFF
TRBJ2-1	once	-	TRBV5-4	TGTGCCAGCAGCTTGGACGCAGGTTTATACAATGAGCAGTTCTTC	CASSLDAGLYNEQFF
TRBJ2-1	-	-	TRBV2	TGTGCCAGCAGTGCCTTGGGGGGGGCCGGCAATGAGCAGTTCTTC	CASSALGGAGNEQFF
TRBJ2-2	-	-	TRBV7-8	TGTGCCAGCAGCTCCCTTGCCGGGGAGCTGTTTTTT	CASSSLAGELFF
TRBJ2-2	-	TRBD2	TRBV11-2	TGTGCCAGCAGCTTCTTTAGCGGGGCCGGGGAGCTGTTTTTT	CASSFFSGAGELFF
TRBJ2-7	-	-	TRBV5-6	TGTGCCAGCAGTAATGGACTCACCTACGAGCAGTACTTC	CASSNGLTYEQYF
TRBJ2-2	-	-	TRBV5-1	TGCGCCAGCAGCTTTAACAGGGAACTAGCCGGGGAGCTGTTTTTT	CASSFNRELAGELFF
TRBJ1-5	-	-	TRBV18	TGTGCCAGCTCACCAGCCGGGGACAATCAGCCCCAGCATTTT	CASSPAGDNQPQHF
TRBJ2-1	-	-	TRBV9	TGTGCCAGCAGCGTAGCTGGCCTGGACAATGAGCAGTTCTTC	CASSVAGLDNEQFF
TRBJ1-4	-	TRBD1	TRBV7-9	TGTGCCAGCACCCCGACAGGGGTAAATGAAAAACTGTTTTTT	CASTPTGVNEKLFF
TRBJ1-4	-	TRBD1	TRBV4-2	TGTGCCAGCAGCCAGAACGCCGGGACAGGACAGGAAAAACTGTTTTTT	CASSQNAGTGQEKLFF
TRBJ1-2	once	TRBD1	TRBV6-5	TGTGCCAGCAGCCCGACAGGGACCTATGGCTACACCTTC	CASSPTGTYGYTF
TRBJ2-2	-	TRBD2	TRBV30	TGTGCCTGGCTTGCAGGACTAGGCGGGGAGCTGTTTTTT	CAWLAGLGGELFF
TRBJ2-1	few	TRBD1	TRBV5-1	TGCGCCAGCAGCCTCACGGGACAGGCCTACAATGAGCAGTTCTTC	CASSLTGQAYNEQFF
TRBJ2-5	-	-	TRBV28	TGTGCCAGTAGTCCACCGCCCCCAGGGCCCCAAGAGACCCAGTACTTC	CASSPPPPGPQETQYF
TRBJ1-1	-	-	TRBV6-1	TGTGCCAGCAGTGGGACCGGTGTGGGGCCCCAGGTCACTGAAGCTTTCTTT	CASSGTGVGPQVTEAFF
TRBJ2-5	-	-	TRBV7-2	TGTGCCAGCAGCTTAGCTCTTTTGGAGACCCAGTACTTC	CASSLALLETQYF
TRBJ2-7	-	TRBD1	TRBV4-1	TGCGCCAGCAGCCATCCCCGAGGAAGGGACAGCCATTCCTACGAGCAGTACTTC	CASSHPRGRDSHSYEQYF
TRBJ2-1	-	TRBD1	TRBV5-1	TGCGCCAGCAGCTTACAGGGGTACAATGAGCAGTTCTTC	CASSLQGYNEQFF
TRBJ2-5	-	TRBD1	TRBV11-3	TGTGCCAGCAGCTCCGGACAGGGCGGGGAGACCCAGTACTTC	CASSSGQGGETQYF
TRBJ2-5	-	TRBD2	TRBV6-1	TGTGCCAGCAGTGATGGGGGGGTTGAGACCCAGTACTTC	CASSDGGVETQYF
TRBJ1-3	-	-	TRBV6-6	TGTGCCAGCAGGGCAGGGAATGCGAACACCATATATTTT	CASRAGNANTIYF
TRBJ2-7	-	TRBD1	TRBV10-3	TGTGCCATCAGTGATGGACAGGGCAACGAGCAGTACTTC	CAISDGQGNEQYF
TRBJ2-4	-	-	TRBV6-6	TGTGCCAGCACCGAGGGGGTTCAGGGCAAAAACATTCAGTACTTC	CASTEGVQGKNIQYF